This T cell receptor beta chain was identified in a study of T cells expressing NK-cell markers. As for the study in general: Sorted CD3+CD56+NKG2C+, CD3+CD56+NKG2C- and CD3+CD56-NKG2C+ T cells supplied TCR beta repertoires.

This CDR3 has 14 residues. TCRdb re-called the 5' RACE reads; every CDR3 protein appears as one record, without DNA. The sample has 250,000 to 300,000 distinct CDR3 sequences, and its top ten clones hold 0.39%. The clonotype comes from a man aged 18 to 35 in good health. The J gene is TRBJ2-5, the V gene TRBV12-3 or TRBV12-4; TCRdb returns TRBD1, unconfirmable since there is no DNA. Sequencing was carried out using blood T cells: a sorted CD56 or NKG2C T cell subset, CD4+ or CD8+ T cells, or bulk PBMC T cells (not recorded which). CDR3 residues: CASSLGTLQETQYF.